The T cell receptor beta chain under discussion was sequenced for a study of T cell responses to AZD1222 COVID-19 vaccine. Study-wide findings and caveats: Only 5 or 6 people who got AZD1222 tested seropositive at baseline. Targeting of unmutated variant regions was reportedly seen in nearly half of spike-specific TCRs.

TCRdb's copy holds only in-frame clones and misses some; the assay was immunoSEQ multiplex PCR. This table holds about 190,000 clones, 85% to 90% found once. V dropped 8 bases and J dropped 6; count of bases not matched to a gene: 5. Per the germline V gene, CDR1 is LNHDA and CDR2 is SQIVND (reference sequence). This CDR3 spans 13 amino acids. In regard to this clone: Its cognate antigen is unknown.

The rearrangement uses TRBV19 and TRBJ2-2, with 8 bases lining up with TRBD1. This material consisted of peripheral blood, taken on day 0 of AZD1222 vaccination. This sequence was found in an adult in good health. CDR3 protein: CASGAGGPGELFF. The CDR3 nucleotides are TGTGCCAGTGGGGCAGGGGGCCCCGGGGAGCTGTTTTTT. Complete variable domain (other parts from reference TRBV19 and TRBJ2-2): DGGITQSPKYLFRKEGQNVTLSCEQNLNHDAMYWYRQDPGQGLRLIYYSQIVNDFQKGDIAEGYSVSREKKESFPLTVTSAQKNPTAFYLCASGAGGPGELFFGEGSRLTVL.